The 11 T cell receptor beta chains presented below share a single source sample, sequenced in a study of CD8+CD57+ T cells in acquired aplastic anemia. The patients chosen for sequencing had shown expansion of CD8+CD57+ cells (detected by flow cytometry). Genomic DNA, the template, was used for profiling of the TCR beta VDJ and CDR3. MiXCR was run by TCRdb on the reads, yielding one entry per CDR3 protein. The sample includes around 130,000 distinct CDR3 sequences, under 65% of them seen just once. Sequencing was performed on sorted CD4+, CD8+, or CD8+CD57+ T cells (not recorded which) from PBMCs. All receptors derive from a human donor with aplastic anemia.

V usage is TRBV2 and J usage is TRBJ2-3; 12 nucleotides agree with TRBD2. Trimming at V came to 1 base and at J to 7 bases, leaving 9 bases not matched to a gene. The CDR3 contains 17 residues. The germline CDR1 and CDR2 sequences are SNHLY and FYNNEI. CDR3 sequence: CASSEDSASGGAHTQYF. CDR3 in DNA: TGTGCCAGCAGTGAAGACTCAGCTAGCGGGGGGGCACATACGCAGTATTTT. The full variable domain, rest sourced from reference TRBV2 and TRBJ2-3, is EPEVTQTPSHQVTQMGQEVILRCVPISNHLYFYWYRQILGQKVEFLVSFYNNEISEKSEIFDDQFSVERPDGSNFTLKIRSTKLEDSAMYFCASSEDSASGGAHTQYFGPGTRLTVL.

For this clonotype: Germline and junction disagree at one end, which may indicate a read error. The J gene is TRBJ2-6, the V gene TRBV7-7; D uncertain. Per the germline V gene, CDR1 is SSHAT and CDR2 is FNYEAQ (reference sequence). CDR3 size: 15 residues. In nucleotides, the CDR3 is TGTGCTAGCAGCCCTGAAGACCCTGGGGCCAACGTCCTGACTTTC. This encodes CASSPEDPGANVLTF.

The table lists this clonotype with a few counts. This rearrangement joins TRBV7-3 to TRBJ1-1; unclear D gene. The CDR3 contains 14 residues. V lost 5 bases and J lost 1, with 11 bases in between. Germline V gives CDR1 SGHTA, CDR2 FQGTGA. CDR3 sequence: CASSPRTGNTEAFF. The CDR3 nucleotides read TGTGCCAGCAGCCCTCGGACGGGGAACACTGAAGCTTTCTTT.

The chain couples TRBV29-1 to TRBJ2-1; unclear D gene. Germline CDR1 reads SQVTM; CDR2 reads ANQGSEA. The CDR3 runs to 12 residues. V lost 5 bases, J lost 9 bases, and 14 bases lay in between. The CDR3 DNA is TGCAGCGTTACTGGTGGCTATGTTGAGCAGTTCTTC. It is translated as CSVTGGYVEQFF.

In this sample, this clonotype turned up many times. The rearrangement joins TRBV6-5 to TRBJ2-5; 11 positions match TRBD2. Germline trimming cut 4 bases from V and 5 bases from J; bases unmatched to any gene: 9. Germline V lookup: CDR1 MNHEY, CDR2 SVGAGI. The CDR3 consists of 16 residues. Written as DNA, the CDR3 is TGTGCCAGCAGTTTCAATAGCGGGGGGGCTCGGGAGACCCAGTACTTC. Protein product: CASSFNSGGARETQYF.

This chain links TRBV29-1 with TRBJ1-2; 7 bases fit TRBD1. This CDR3 region has 14 residues. CDR1 and CDR2 (germline): SQVTM, ANQGSEA. V lost 3 bases, J lost 7 bases, and 11 bases stayed unmatched. The CDR3, as DNA: TGCAGCGTTGAGGGGGACAGCCTAAAGGGTGGCTACACCTTC. Protein product: CSVEGDSLKGGYTF. The entire variable domain, with the rest obtained from reference TRBV29-1 and TRBJ1-2, is as follows: SAVISQKPSRDICQRGTSLTIQCQVDSQVTMMFWYRQQPGQSLTLIATANQGSEATYESGFVIDKFPISRPNLTFSTLTVSNMSPEDSSIYLCSVEGDSLKGGYTFGSGTRLTVV.

The chain combines TRBV19 with TRBJ2-7; tentatively, D is TRBD1 (6 bases). Germline assignment: CDR1 LNHDA and CDR2 SQIVND (reference sequence). V dropped 0 bases and J dropped 2 bases, with 14 bases sitting between them. This CDR3 has 16 amino acids. This CDR3 is CASSIDRTAGAYEQYF. In DNA, the CDR3 is TGTGCCAGTAGTATAGATCGGACGGCAGGGGCCTACGAGCAGTACTTC. Combining the CDR3 with reference TRBV19 and TRBJ2-7 gives the whole variable domain DGGITQSPKYLFRKEGQNVTLSCEQNLNHDAMYWYRQDPGQGLRLIYYSQIVNDFQKGDIAEGYSVSREKKESFPLTVTSAQKNPTAFYLCASSIDRTAGAYEQYFGPGTRLTVT.

A few counts support this clonotype. V usage is TRBV24-1 and J usage is TRBJ2-1; D remains unclear. The V end was cut by 3 bases, the J end by 7 bases, with 9 bases between. The germline V gene encodes CDR1 KGHDR and CDR2 SFDVKD. There are 13 residues in the CDR3. The CDR3 DNA follows: TGTGCCACCAGTGATACGAACTCGAATGAGCAGTTCTTC. Amino acid sequence: CATSDTNSNEQFF.

This clonotype was found once. The J gene is TRBJ2-7, the V gene TRBV5-1; D is undetermined. Trimming left V 1 base short and J 2 bases short, with 10 bases between. This CDR3 is built from 14 residues. Germline loops: CDR1 SGHRS, CDR2 YFSETQ. CDR3 DNA sequence: TGCGCCAGCAGCTTGCAAGGCAGTACCTACGAGCAGTACTTC. As protein: CASSLQGSTYEQYF.

The rearrangement joins TRBV7-6 to TRBJ2-1, with TRBD2 as a possible D gene (5 bases). This CDR3 comprises 14 residues. Germline loops: CDR1 SGHVS, CDR2 FNYEAQ. V lost 6 bases, J lost 6 bases, and 15 bases lay in between. The CDR3 DNA is TGTGCCAGCAGGAGGGTGGGCCAAGGCAATGAGCAGTTCTTC. This sequence encodes CASRRVGQGNEQFF.

This chain links TRBV3-1 with TRBJ2-5, with TRBD1 matching over 7 bases. CDR1 is LGHDT and CDR2 is YNNKEL in the germline V gene (reference sequence). The CDR3 is 15 amino acids. V dropped 0 bases and J dropped 1; count of bases not matched to a gene: 2. CDR3 in DNA: TGTGCCAGCAGCCAAGATCGGGACAGCCAAGAGACCCAGTACTTC. Translated: CASSQDRDSQETQYF.